These T cell receptor beta chains were read from a single sample in a study of blood T cells in healthy people across ages. TCRdb re-called the 5' RACE reads with MiXCR, one entry per CDR3 protein. The data contain about a million distinct CDR3 sequences, 45% to 50% of them seen just once; the ten biggest clones take up roughly an eighth. The sample was blood. All receptors come from a man aged 25-40 years in good health. CDR3s include the opening cysteine and the closing phenylalanine or tryptophan. A D gene is named only where the DNA matches it firmly. Clone sizes are given selectively: once, few, many, or a class where the clone is expanded.

clone_size d_call j_call cdr3_length v_call cdr3_nt cdr3_aa
many NA TRBJ2-7 14 TRBV6-2/TRBV6-3 TGTGCCAGCAGTTACGAGGCAGGGAGGCGCGAGCAGTACTTC CASSYEAGRREQYF
NA TRBD1 TRBJ1-5 14 TRBV6-1 TGTGCCAGCAGTGGGACAGGGGGCCGGGAGCCCCAGCATTTT CASSGTGGREPQHF
few TRBD1 TRBJ2-7 15 TRBV28 TGTGCCAGCAGTTCTCGGGACAGGGGGCAATACGAGCAGTACTTC CASSSRDRGQYEQYF
NA NA TRBJ2-7 14 TRBV11-2 TGTGCCGGCAGCCCGGGACCGACCTCCTACGAGCAGTACTTC CAGSPGPTSYEQYF
NA NA TRBJ2-1 17 TRBV14 TGTGCCAGCAGCCAAGACGTCGGGACGCATTCCTACAATGAGCAGTTCTTC CASSQDVGTHSYNEQFF
NA TRBD1 TRBJ2-3 16 TRBV5-6 TGTGCCAGCGCACGGCCCCTTGACAGGGGGCTTGATACGCAGTATTTT CASARPLDRGLDTQYF
NA TRBD2 TRBJ2-1 14 TRBV7-2 TGTGCCAGCAGTTATTTGACTAGCCGGAATGAGCAGTTCTTC CASSYLTSRNEQFF
NA NA TRBJ2-7 15 TRBV20-1 TGCAGTGCTAGAGATATGGGCCTGATTTCCTACGAGCAGTACTTC CSARDMGLISYEQYF
many NA TRBJ1-2 15 TRBV6-5 TGTGCCAGCATTTCCCCCGGCGCGGGATTCTATGGCTACACCTTC CASISPGAGFYGYTF
NA NA TRBJ1-4 14 TRBV4-1 TGCGCCAGCAGCCACAGGGAAGAGGATGAAAAACTGTTTTTT CASSHREEDEKLFF
NA TRBD2 TRBJ2-3 17 TRBV5-1 TGCGCCAGCAGTCTTCGAGCGGGGGGGCCAGGCACAGATACGCAGTATTTT CASSLRAGGPGTDTQYF
many NA TRBJ2-3 13 TRBV5-1 TGCGCCAGCAGCCGGGACAGCACAGATACGCAGTATTTT CASSRDSTDTQYF
NA TRBD1 TRBJ2-3 18 TRBV29-1 TGCAGCGTCGCAGGGGGCCGGGTCAACCCAAGGGGCACAGATACGCAGTATTTT CSVAGGRVNPRGTDTQYF
NA NA TRBJ2-3 15 TRBV9 TGTGCCAGCAGCGTAGCGTCACGACGAACAGATACGCAGTATTTT CASSVASRRTDTQYF
NA TRBD1 TRBJ1-2 16 TRBV5-1 TGCGCCAGCAGCTCCATAGCCGGGACAGGGGGCGGCGGCTACACCTTC CASSSIAGTGGGGYTF
NA NA TRBJ2-1 15 TRBV27 TGTGCCAGCAGGCTCTCGACCCCTCTCTCCCATGAGCAGTTCTTC CASRLSTPLSHEQFF
few NA TRBJ1-4 15 TRBV6-5 TGTGCCAGCAGTTACTCAGCGGGGGTTAATGAAAAACTGTTTTTT CASSYSAGVNEKLFF
NA NA TRBJ2-1 14 TRBV20-1 TGCAGTGCTGGAGCGACTACCTCCTACAATGAGCAGTTCTTC CSAGATTSYNEQFF
NA TRBD2 TRBJ2-3 16 TRBV13 TGTGCCAGCAGCCTCAGGACTAGCGGGACAGGAGATACGCAGTATTTT CASSLRTSGTGDTQYF
NA TRBD2 TRBJ2-1 14 TRBV7-9 TGTGCCAGCAGCTTAGGAGCGGGGGGCCATGAGCAGTTCTTC CASSLGAGGHEQFF
NA NA TRBJ1-2 13 TRBV6-6 TGTGCCAGCAGCCCGATCAGTAACTATGGCTACACCTTC CASSPISNYGYTF
NA NA TRBJ2-3 19 TRBV20-1 TGCAGTGCCGACCCCGCGGAAGGCGGACCTGGCTGGGGCACAGATACGCAGTATTTT CSADPAEGGPGWGTDTQYF
NA NA TRBJ2-7 15 TRBV7-9 TGTGCCAGCAGCTCACGCCTTACGAGGGGCTACGAGCAGTACTTC CASSSRLTRGYEQYF
few NA TRBJ1-5 14 TRBV7-2 TGTGCCAGCAGCCCGACAGGACTAGCACAGCCCCAGCATTTT CASSPTGLAQPQHF
NA NA TRBJ2-1 17 TRBV3-1 TGTGCCAGCAGCCAGATAATAGGACAGTATCCCTACAATGAGCAGTTCTTC CASSQIIGQYPYNEQFF
few NA TRBJ2-3 14 TRBV29-1 TGCAGCGTCGACCGGGACTCTCGCACAGATACGCAGTATTTT CSVDRDSRTDTQYF
few NA TRBJ2-5 14 TRBV20-1 TGCAGTGCCTCACTGGGACTTGCCCAAGAGACCCAGTACTTC CSASLGLAQETQYF
few NA TRBJ2-3 15 TRBV4-3 TGCGCCAGCAGCCAAGATAAGGGGGGGAGCGATACGCAGTATTTT CASSQDKGGSDTQYF
NA NA TRBJ2-7 15 TRBV21-1 TGTGCCAGCAGCTCCCAGAACAGAATTGAGTACGAGCAGTACTTC CASSSQNRIEYEQYF
NA TRBD1 TRBJ2-3 13 TRBV20-1 TGCAGTGCGAAAAGACAGGGCACAGATACGCGGTATTTT CSAKRQGTDTRYF